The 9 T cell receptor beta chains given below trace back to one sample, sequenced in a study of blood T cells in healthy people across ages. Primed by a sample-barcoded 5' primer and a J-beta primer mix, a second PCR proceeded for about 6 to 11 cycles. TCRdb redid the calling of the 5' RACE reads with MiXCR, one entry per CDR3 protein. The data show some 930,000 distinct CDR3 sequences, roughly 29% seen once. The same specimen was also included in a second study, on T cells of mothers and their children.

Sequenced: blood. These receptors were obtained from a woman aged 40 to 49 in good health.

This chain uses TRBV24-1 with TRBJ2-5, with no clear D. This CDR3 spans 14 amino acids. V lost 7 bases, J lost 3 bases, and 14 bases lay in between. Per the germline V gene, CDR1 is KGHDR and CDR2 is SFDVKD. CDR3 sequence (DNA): TGTGCCACCAGCGCGACAATTCTGGAAGAGACCCAGTACTTC. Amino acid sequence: CATSATILEETQYF.

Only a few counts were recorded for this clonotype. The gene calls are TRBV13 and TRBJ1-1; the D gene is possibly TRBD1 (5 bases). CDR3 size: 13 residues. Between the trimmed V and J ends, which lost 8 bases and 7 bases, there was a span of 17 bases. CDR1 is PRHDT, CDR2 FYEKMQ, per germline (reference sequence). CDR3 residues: CASALNGGIEAFF. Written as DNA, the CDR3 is TGTGCCAGCGCCCTAAATGGGGGAATTGAAGCTTTCTTT.

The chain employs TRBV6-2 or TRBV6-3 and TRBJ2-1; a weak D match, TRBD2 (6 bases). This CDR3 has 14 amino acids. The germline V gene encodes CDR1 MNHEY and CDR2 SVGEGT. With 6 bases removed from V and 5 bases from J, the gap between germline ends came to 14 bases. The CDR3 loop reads CASSGGFKDNEQFF. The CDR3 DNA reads TGTGCCAGCAGCGGGGGATTTAAGGACAATGAGCAGTTCTTC.

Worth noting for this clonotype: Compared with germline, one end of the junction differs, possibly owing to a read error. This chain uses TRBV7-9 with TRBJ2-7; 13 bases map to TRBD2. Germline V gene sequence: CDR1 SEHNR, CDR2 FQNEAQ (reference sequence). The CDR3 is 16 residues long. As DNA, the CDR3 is TGTGCCAACAGCCCGGTGGGGACTAGCGGGGTCTACGAGCAGTACTTC. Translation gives CANSPVGTSGVYEQYF.

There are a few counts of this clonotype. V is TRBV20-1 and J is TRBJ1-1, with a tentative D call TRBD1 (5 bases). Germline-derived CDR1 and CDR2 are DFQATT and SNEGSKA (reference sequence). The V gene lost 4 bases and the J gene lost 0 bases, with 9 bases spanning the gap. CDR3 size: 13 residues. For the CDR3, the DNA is TGCAGTGCTAATGGGGGTCTGAACACTGAAGCTTTCTTT. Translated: CSANGGLNTEAFF.

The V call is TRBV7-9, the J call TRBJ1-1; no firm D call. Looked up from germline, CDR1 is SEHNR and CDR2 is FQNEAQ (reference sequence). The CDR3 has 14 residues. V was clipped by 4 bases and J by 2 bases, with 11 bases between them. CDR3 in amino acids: CASSSSRPNTEAFF. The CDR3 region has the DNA TGTGCCAGCAGCTCCAGTAGACCAAACACTGAAGCTTTCTTT.

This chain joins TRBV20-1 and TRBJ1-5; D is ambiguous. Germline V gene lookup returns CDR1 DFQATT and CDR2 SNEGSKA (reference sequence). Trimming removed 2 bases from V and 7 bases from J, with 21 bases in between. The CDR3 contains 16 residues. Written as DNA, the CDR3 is TGCAGTGCTAGACCACTGCCCGACTCATTTCTCCAGCCCCAGCATTTT. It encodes CSARPLPDSFLQPQHF.

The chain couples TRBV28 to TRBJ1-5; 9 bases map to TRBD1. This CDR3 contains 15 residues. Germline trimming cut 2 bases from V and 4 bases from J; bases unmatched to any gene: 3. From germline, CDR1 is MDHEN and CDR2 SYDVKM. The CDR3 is CASSLRGQGNQPQHF. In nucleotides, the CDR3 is TGTGCCAGCAGTTTACGTGGACAGGGGAATCAGCCCCAGCATTTT.

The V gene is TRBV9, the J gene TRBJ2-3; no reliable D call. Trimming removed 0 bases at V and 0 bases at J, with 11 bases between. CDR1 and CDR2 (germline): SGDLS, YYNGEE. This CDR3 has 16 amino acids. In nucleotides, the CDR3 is TGTGCCAGCAGCGTAGATGGAAACCCTAGCACAGATACGCAGTATTTT. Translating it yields CASSVDGNPSTDTQYF.